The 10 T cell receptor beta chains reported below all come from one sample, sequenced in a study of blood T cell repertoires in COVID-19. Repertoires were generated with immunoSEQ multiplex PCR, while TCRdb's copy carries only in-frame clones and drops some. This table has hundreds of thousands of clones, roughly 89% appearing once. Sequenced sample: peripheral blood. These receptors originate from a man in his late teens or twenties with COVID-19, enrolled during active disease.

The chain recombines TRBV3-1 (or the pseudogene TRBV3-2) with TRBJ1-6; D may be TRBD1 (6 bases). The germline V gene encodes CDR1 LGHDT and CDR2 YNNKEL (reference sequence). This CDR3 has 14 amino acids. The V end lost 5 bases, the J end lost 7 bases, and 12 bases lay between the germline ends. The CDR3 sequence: CASSSGTRNSPLHF. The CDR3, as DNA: TGTGCCAGCAGCTCCGGGACAAGGAATTCACCCCTCCACTTT.

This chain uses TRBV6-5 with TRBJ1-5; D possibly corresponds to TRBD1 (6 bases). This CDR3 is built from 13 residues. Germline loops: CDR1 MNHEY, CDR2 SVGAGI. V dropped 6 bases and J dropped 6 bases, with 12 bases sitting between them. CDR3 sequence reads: CASRRTGFQPQHF. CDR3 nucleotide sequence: TGTGCCAGCAGGAGAACAGGGTTTCAGCCCCAGCATTTT.

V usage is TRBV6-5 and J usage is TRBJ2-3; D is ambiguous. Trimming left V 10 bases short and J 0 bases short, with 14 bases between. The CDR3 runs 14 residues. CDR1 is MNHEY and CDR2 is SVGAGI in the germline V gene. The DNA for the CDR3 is TGTGCCACCCTTAAACACGGGAGCACAGATACGCAGTATTTT. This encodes CATLKHGSTDTQYF.

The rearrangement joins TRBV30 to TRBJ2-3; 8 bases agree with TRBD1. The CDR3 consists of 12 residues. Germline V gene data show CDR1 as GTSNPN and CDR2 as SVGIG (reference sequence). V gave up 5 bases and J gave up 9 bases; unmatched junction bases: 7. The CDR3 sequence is CAWHRGSGTQYF. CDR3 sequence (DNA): TGTGCCTGGCACAGGGGGAGCGGGACGCAGTATTTT.

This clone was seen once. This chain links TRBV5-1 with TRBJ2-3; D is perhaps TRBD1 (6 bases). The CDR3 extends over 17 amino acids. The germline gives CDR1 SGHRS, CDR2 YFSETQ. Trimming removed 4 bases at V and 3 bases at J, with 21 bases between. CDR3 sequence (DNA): TGCGCCAGCAGCACGCAGGTGGGGGCGGATGGTACAGATACGCAGTATTTT. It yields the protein CASSTQVGADGTDTQYF.

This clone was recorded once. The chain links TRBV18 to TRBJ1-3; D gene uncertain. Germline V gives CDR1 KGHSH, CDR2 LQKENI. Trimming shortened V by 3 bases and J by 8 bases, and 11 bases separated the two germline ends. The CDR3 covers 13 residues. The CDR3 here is CASSPSGFDTIYF. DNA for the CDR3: TGTGCCAGCTCACCGTCCGGTTTCGACACCATATATTTT.

CDR3 in amino acids: CASSTTGMSTDTQYF. CDR3 in DNA: TGTGCCAGCAGCACGACAGGGATGAGCACAGATACGCAGTATTTT. The V call is TRBV7-2, the J call TRBJ2-3; 7 bases are shared with TRBD1. This CDR3 contains 15 residues. CDR1 and CDR2 (germline): SGHTA, FQGNSA. The ends lost 5 bases at V and 0 bases at J; junction bases unmatched: 5.

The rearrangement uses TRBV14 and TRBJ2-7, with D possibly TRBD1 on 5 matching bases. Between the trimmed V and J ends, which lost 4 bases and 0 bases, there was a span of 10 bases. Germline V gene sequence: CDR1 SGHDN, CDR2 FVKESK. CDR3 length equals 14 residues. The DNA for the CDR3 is TGTGCCAGCAGCCCGGGCCAGGGCTCCTACGAGCAGTACTTC. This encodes CASSPGQGSYEQYF.

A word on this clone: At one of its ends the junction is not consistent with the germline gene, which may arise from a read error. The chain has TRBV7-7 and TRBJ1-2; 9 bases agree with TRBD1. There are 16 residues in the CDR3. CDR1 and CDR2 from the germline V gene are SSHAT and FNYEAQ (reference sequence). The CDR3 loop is CASSPRGQGVVNGYTF. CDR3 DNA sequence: TGTGCTAGCAGCCCAAGGGGACAGGGCGTTGTTAATGGCTACACCTTC.

The DNA of the CDR3 is TGCAGTGCTAGTGAAAGCGGGCTAGGTTCTTGGGATGGCTACACCTTC. Its translation is CSASESGLGSWDGYTF. J is TRBJ1-2 and V is TRBV20-1; no firm D call. In germline, CDR1 is DFQATT, CDR2 SNEGSKA (reference sequence). V was cut by 3 bases and J by 6 bases, with 23 bases left in between. The CDR3 extends over 16 amino acids.